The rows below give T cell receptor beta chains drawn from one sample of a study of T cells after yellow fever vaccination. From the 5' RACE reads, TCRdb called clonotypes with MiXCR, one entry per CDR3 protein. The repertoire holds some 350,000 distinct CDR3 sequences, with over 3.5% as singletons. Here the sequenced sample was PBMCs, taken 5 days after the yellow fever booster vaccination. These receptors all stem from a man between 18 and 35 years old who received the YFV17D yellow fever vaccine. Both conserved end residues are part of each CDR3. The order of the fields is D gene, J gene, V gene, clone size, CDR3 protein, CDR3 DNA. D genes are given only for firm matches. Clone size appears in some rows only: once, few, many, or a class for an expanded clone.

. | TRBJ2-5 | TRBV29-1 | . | CSVETRSYHQETQYF | TGCAGCGTTGAAACCCGATCGTACCACCAAGAGACCCAGTACTTC
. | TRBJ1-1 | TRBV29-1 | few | CSVEQIMNTEAFF | TGCAGCGTTGAACAGATCATGAACACTGAAGCTTTCTTT
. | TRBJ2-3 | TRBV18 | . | CASSPPAGRIDTQYF | TGTGCCAGCTCACCACCGGCGGGGCGGATAGATACGCAGTATTTT
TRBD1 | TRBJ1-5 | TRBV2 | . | CASSWGQGNQPQHF | TGTGCCAGCAGTTGGGGACAGGGCAATCAGCCCCAGCATTTT
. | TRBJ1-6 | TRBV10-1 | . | CATPAGLDSPLHF | TGCGCCACCCCCGCAGGATTGGATTCACCCCTCCACTTT
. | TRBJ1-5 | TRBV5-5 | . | CASSLVGGFLYQPQHF | TGTGCCAGCAGCTTGGTGGGAGGGTTTCTCTATCAGCCCCAGCATTTT
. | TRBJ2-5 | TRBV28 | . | CASTSRAREETQYF | TGTGCCAGCACCTCCCGAGCGAGAGAAGAGACCCAGTACTTC
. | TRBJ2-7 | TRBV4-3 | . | CASSQDRSVAYEQYF | TGCGCCAGCAGCCAAGATCGATCGGTGGCCTACGAGCAGTACTTC
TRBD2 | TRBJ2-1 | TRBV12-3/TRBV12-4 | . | CASKLAGGQREQFF | TGTGCCAGCAAACTAGCGGGGGGGCAACGGGAGCAGTTCTTC
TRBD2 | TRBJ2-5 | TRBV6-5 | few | CASSTITYRLAGRQETQYF | TGTGCCAGCAGTACAATTACTTATCGACTAGCGGGACGACAAGAGACCCAGTACTTC
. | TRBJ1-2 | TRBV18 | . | CASSPTDRGYTF | TGTGCCAGCTCACCCACGGATCGTGGCTACACCTTC
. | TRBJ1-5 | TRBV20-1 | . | CSARDGGRRNQPQHF | TGCAGTGCTAGAGATGGTGGAAGGCGCAATCAGCCCCAGCATTTT
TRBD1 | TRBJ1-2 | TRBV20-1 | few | CSARAGTAEYGYTF | TGCAGTGCTAGGGCCGGGACAGCCGAATATGGCTACACCTTC
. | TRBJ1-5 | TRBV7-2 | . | CASSLGPPQPQHF | TGTGCCAGCAGCTTAGGCCCCCCTCAGCCCCAGCATTTT
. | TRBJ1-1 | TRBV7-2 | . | CASSLARTTEAFF | TGTGCCAGCAGCTTAGCGCGGACGACTGAAGCTTTCTTT
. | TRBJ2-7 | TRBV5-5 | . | CASSFSVSEHYEQYF | TGTGCCAGCAGCTTTTCGGTGTCGGAACATTACGAGCAGTACTTC
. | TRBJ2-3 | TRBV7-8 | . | CASRASPGGQLYF | TGTGCCAGCAGAGCTTCCCCCGGGGGGCAGTTGTATTTT
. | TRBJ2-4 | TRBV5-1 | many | CASSPGEPAKNIQYF | TGCGCCAGCAGCCCGGGGGAGCCTGCCAAAAACATTCAGTACTTC
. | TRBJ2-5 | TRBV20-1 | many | CSAAGVRPPQETQYF | TGCAGTGCCGCTGGGGTACGGCCTCCACAAGAGACCCAGTACTTC
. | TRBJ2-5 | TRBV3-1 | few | CASSQGSGEVAQYF | TGTGCCAGCAGCCAAGGATCTGGTGAAGTGGCCCAGTACTTC
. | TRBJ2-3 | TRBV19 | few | CASSMTNTDTQYF | TGTGCCAGTAGTATGACCAACACAGATACGCAGTATTTT
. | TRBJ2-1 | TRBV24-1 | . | CATSAPTRDNEQFF | TGTGCCACCAGTGCCCCTACTAGGGACAATGAGCAGTTCTTC
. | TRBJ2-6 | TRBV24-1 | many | CATSDSALASSGANVLTF | TGTGCCACCAGTGATTCGGCACTCGCCTCCTCTGGGGCCAACGTCCTGACTTTC
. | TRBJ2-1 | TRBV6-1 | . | CASSEHSGLGKIGEQFF | TGTGCCAGCAGTGAACACTCAGGGTTAGGGAAAATAGGTGAGCAGTTCTTC
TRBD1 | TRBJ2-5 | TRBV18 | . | CASRQGLQETQYF | TGTGCCAGCCGACAGGGGCTCCAAGAGACCCAGTACTTC
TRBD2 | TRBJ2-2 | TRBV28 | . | CASCSGGANTGELFF | TGTGCCAGCTGCTCCGGGGGGGCGAACACCGGGGAGCTGTTTTTT
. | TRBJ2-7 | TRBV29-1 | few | CSVDGVGMAEQYF | TGCAGCGTTGACGGGGTTGGAATGGCCGAGCAGTACTTC
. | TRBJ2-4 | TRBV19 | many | CASAQVKNIQYF | TGTGCCAGTGCCCAGGTGAAAAACATTCAGTACTTC
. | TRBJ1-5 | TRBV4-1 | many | CASSPSLVGLGNQPQHF | TGCGCCAGCAGCCCGTCTCTTGTTGGGCTTGGCAATCAGCCCCAGCATTTT
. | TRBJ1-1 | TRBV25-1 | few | CASSESGRNEAFF | TGTGCCAGCAGTGAATCAGGTAGAAATGAAGCTTTCTTT
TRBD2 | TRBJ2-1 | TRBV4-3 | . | CASSQDRASGGNEQFF | TGCGCCAGCAGCCAAGATAGGGCTAGCGGGGGCAATGAGCAGTTCTTC
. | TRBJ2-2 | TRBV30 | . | CAWPRRGTGELFF | TGTGCCTGGCCACGCAGGGGCACCGGGGAGCTGTTTTTT
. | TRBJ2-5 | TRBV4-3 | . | CASSQEEGPETQYF | TGCGCCAGCAGCCAAGAGGAGGGACCCGAGACCCAGTACTTC
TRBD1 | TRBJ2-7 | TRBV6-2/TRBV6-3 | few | CASSRGQGNEQYF | TGTGCCAGCAGCCGCGGACAGGGTAACGAGCAGTACTTC
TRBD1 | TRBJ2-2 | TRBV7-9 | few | CASSTDPGTGDTGELFF | TGTGCCAGCAGCACAGATCCCGGGACAGGGGACACCGGGGAGCTGTTTTTT
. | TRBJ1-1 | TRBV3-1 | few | CASSPRLGPEAFF | TGTGCCAGCAGCCCCCGACTGGGACCTGAAGCTTTCTTT
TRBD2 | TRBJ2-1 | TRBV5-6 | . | CASSEAGGRNEQFF | TGTGCCAGCAGCGAAGCGGGGGGGCGGAATGAGCAGTTCTTC
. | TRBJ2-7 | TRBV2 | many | CASSEQGQRYEQYF | TGTGCCAGCAGTGAGCAGGGCCAACGCTACGAGCAGTACTTC
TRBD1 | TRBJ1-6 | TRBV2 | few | CASGTDNSPLHF | TGTGCCAGCGGGACAGACAATTCACCCCTCCACTTT
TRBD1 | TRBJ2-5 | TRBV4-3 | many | CASSLEPGQGETQYF | TGCGCCAGCAGCCTTGAACCGGGACAGGGAGAGACCCAGTACTTC
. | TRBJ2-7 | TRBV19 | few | CASSPRWATRGEQYF | TGTGCCAGTAGTCCCCGGTGGGCTACCAGGGGCGAGCAGTACTTC
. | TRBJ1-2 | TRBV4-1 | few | CASSQDPGGTNYGYTF | TGCGCCAGCAGCCAAGACCCCGGGGGAACGAACTATGGCTACACCTTC
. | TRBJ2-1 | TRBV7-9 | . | CASSLAHGGIGDEQFF | TGTGCCAGCAGCTTAGCCCACGGCGGGATCGGGGATGAGCAGTTCTTC
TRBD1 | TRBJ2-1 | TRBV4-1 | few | CASSQTRRGQGTHNEQFF | TGCGCCAGCAGCCAAACCCGGAGGGGACAGGGGACTCACAATGAGCAGTTCTTC
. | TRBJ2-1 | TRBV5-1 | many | CASTWQESSYNEQFF | TGCGCCAGCACCTGGCAGGAAAGCTCCTACAATGAGCAGTTCTTC
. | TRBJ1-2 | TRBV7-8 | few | CASSLGTAINYGYTF | TGTGCCAGCAGCCTGGGGACGGCGATTAACTATGGCTACACCTTC
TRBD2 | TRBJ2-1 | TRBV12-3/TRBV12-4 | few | CASIVPSGGVGEQFF | TGTGCCAGCATCGTGCCTAGCGGGGGGGTGGGTGAGCAGTTCTTC
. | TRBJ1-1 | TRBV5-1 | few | CASSLDPGLSTEAFF | TGCGCCAGCAGCTTGGATCCGGGGCTGAGCACTGAAGCTTTCTTT
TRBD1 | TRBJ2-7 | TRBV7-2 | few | CASSPKGQSNEQYF | TGTGCCAGCAGCCCTAAGGGACAGAGCAACGAGCAGTACTTC
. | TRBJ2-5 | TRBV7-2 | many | CASSPLGQETQYF | TGTGCCAGCAGCCCCTTGGGCCAAGAGACCCAGTACTTC
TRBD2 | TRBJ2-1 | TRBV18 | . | CASSQRAGGSHNEQFF | TGTGCCAGCTCACAACGAGCGGGGGGCTCCCACAATGAGCAGTTCTTC
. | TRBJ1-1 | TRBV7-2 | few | CASSFRVSSTEAFF | TGTGCCAGCAGCTTCAGGGTTTCTAGCACTGAAGCTTTCTTT
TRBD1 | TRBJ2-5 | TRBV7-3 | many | CASSLRDREETQYF | TGTGCCAGCAGCCTGCGGGACAGGGAGGAGACCCAGTACTTC